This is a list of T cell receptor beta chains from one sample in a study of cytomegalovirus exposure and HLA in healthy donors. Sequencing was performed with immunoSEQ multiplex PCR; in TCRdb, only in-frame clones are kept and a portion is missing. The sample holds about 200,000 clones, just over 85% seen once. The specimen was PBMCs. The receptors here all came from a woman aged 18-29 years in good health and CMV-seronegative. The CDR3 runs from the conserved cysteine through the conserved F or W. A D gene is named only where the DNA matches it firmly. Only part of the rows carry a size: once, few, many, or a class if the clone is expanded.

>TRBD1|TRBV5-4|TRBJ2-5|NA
CASSLGGQGAGETQYF
TGTGCCAGCAGCTTGGGAGGACAGGGGGCGGGGGAGACCCAGTACTTC
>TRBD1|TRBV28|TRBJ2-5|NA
CASSFNYRGDQETQYF
TGTGCCAGCAGTTTTAATTACAGGGGGGACCAAGAGACCCAGTACTTC
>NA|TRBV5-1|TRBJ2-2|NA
CASTLWGQGTGELFF
TGCGCCAGCACCTTGTGGGGCCAGGGGACCGGGGAGCTGTTTTTT
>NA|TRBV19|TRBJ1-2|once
CACRGGVSYGYTF
TGTGCCTGTAGGGGAGGGGTCTCCTATGGCTACACCTTC
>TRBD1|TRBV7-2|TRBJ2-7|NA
CASTAGDRTYEQYF
TGTGCCAGCACCGCCGGGGACAGGACGTACGAGCAGTACTTC
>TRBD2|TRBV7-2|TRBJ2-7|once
CASSWTSGRGGEQYF
TGTGCCAGCAGCTGGACTAGCGGGAGAGGGGGTGAGCAGTACTTC
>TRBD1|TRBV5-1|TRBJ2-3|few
CASSPGQGGTDTQYF
TGCGCCAGCAGCCCCGGACAGGGAGGCACAGATACGCAGTATTTT
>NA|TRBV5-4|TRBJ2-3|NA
CASSGGAVLDTQYF
TGTGCCAGCAGCGGCGGGGCGGTCCTAGATACGCAGTATTTT
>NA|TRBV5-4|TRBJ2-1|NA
CASSRISGGRDNEQFF
TGTGCCAGCAGCCGAATCTCTGGAGGGCGGGACAATGAGCAGTTCTTC
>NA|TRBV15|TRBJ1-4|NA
CATSSRGGPKGLFF
TGTGCCACCAGCAGTCGGGGGGGGCCGAAGGGACTGTTTTTT
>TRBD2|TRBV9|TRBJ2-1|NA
CASSLFGGRALDEQFF
TGTGCCAGCAGCTTGTTCGGCGGGAGGGCTCTGGATGAGCAGTTCTTC
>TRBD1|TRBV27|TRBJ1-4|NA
CASSLFPRGLDEKLFF
TGTGCCAGCAGTTTATTTCCCAGGGGGCTTGATGAAAAACTGTTTTTT
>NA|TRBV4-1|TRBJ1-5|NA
CASSQDGGSQPQHF
TGCGCCAGCAGCCAAGACGGGGGAAGTCAGCCCCAGCATTTT
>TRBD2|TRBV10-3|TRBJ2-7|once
CAIGASGYEQYF
TGTGCCATCGGGGCTAGCGGCTACGAGCAGTACTTC
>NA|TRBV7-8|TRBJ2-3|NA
CASSLGSPDTQYF
TGTGCCAGCAGCTTAGGGAGCCCGGATACGCAGTATTTT
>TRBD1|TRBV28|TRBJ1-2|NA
CASSLGDRYGYTF
TGTGCCAGCAGTTTAGGGGACAGGTATGGCTACACCTTC
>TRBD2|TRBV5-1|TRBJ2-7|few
CASSLASGSGQYF
TGCGCCAGCAGCTTGGCCAGCGGGAGCGGGCAGTACTTC
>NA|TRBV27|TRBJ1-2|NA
CASSPNAGHYGYTF
TGTGCCAGCAGTCCCAACGCGGGGCACTATGGCTACACCTTC
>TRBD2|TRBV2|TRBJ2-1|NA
CASSVSGVSYNEQFF
TGTGCCAGCAGTGTAAGCGGGGTCTCCTACAATGAGCAGTTCTTC
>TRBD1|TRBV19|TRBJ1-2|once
CASSLQGANYGYTF
TGTGCCAGTTCCCTACAGGGGGCTAACTATGGCTACACCTTC
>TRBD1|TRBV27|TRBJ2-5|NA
CASSFVGQGETQYF
TGTGCCAGCAGTTTTGTGGGACAGGGGGAGACCCAGTACTTC
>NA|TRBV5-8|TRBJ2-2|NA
CASSLLGGTGELFF
TGTGCCAGCAGCCTGCTCGGGGGCACCGGGGAGCTGTTTTTT
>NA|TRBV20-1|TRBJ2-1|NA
CSARSTYEQFF
TGCAGTGCTAGAAGCACGTATGAGCAGTTCTTC
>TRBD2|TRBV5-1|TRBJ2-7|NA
CASSQGPRGEAGVVYEQYF
TGCGCCAGCAGCCAAGGTCCACGGGGTGAAGCGGGAGTGGTCTACGAGCAGTACTTC
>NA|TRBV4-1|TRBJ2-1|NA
CASSQDWYGSPPFF
TGCGCCAGCAGCCAAGATTGGTACGGGAGCCCCCCGTTCTTC
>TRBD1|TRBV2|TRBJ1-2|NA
CASGGTGDHYGYTF
TGTGCCAGCGGCGGGACAGGGGACCACTATGGCTACACCTTC
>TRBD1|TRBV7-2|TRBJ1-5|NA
CASTLGRGQGQPQHF
TGTGCCAGCACCTTGGGAAGGGGGCAGGGTCAGCCCCAGCATTTT
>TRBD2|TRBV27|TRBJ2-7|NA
CASSSPTSGTYEQYF
TGTGCCAGCAGTTCCCCCACTAGCGGGACCTACGAGCAGTACTTC
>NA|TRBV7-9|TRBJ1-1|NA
CASTPTGDTEAFF
TGTGCCAGCACCCCGACGGGGGACACTGAAGCTTTCTTT
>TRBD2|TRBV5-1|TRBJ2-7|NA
CASSLETSGGPYEQYF
TGCGCCAGCAGCTTGGAGACTAGCGGGGGACCCTACGAGCAGTACTTC
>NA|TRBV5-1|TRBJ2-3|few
CASSAPSTDTQYF
TGCGCCAGCAGCGCGCCTAGCACAGATACGCAGTATTTT
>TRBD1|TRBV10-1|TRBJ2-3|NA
CASSEQGTDTQYF
TGCGCCAGCAGTGAACAGGGGACAGATACGCAGTATTTT
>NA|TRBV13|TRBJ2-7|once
CASSLGNRFTYEQYF
TGTGCCAGCAGCTTAGGTAATCGGTTTACCTACGAGCAGTACTTC
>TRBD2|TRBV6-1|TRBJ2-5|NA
CASSEAGGRGETQYF
TGTGCCAGCAGTGAAGCCGGGGGGAGAGGAGAGACCCAGTACTTC
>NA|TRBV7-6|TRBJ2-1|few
CASSLSFDGQGSYNEQFF
TGTGCCAGCAGCTTATCGTTTGACGGCCAGGGCTCCTACAATGAGCAGTTCTTC
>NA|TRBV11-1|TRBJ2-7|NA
CASSPGVALYEQYF
TGTGCCAGCAGCCCGGGAGTCGCGCTCTACGAGCAGTACTTC
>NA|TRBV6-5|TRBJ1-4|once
CASHTGNEKLFF
TGTGCCAGCCATACAGGAAATGAAAAACTGTTTTTT
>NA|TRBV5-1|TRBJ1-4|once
CASSLEGARKKLFF
TGCGCCAGCAGCTTGGAAGGGGCCAGGAAAAAACTGTTTTTT
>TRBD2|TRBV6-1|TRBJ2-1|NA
CASRGLAGAPDEQFF
TGTGCCAGCCGGGGACTAGCGGGGGCCCCCGATGAGCAGTTCTTC
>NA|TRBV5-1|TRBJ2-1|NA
CASSFRGRNEQFF
TGCGCCAGCAGCTTTCGTGGGAGGAATGAGCAGTTCTTC